These 31 T cell receptor beta chains came from one sample sequenced in a study of blood T cell repertoires in COVID-19. The data were produced by immunoSEQ multiplex PCR, yet TCRdb's version contains in-frame clones alone and is incomplete. The table lists over 95,000 clones, about four fifths of them singletons, with around a sixth in the top ten. The sample was peripheral blood. The receptors here all came from a woman aged 80 or older with active or convalescent COVID-19.

The chain employs TRBV14 and TRBJ2-5; TRBD1 matches at 8 bases. The J segment lost 2 bases and the V segment lost 4 bases, leaving 0 bases of the junction unmatched. In germline, CDR1 is SGHDN, CDR2 FVKESK. The length of the CDR3 is 13 residues. This CDR3 reads CASSRDRQETQYF. In DNA, the CDR3 is TGTGCCAGCAGCCGGGACAGGCAAGAGACCCAGTACTTC.

This clone was counted only a few times. One end of the junction is discordant with germline, which a read error may explain. The rearrangement uses TRBV5-1 and TRBJ2-7; the match to TRBD1 covers 8 bases. The CDR3 runs to 14 residues. Germline-derived CDR1 and CDR2 are SGHRS and YFSETQ. CDR3 DNA sequence: TGTGCCAGCAGCTTGGGGACAGGTTCCAGTGAGCAGTACTTC. Translating it yields CASSLGTGSSEQYF.

V usage is TRBV13 and J usage is TRBJ2-3; 9 bases line up with TRBD2. J gave up 5 bases and V 5 bases, and 11 bases lay outside the gene matches. This CDR3 region has 16 residues. The germline gives CDR1 PRHDT, CDR2 FYEKMQ (reference sequence). The CDR3 loop is CASSQARREGRDTQYF. The CDR3 DNA follows: TGTGCCAGCAGCCAGGCGCGGCGGGAGGGGAGAGATACGCAGTATTTT. The full variable domain, rest sourced from reference TRBV13 and TRBJ2-3, is AAGVIQSPRHLIKEKRETATLKCYPIPRHDTVYWYQQGPGQDPQFLISFYEKMQSDKGSIPDRFSAQQFSDYHSELNMSSLELGDSALYFCASSQARREGRDTQYFGPGTRLTVL.

The rearrangement uses TRBV6-6 and TRBJ2-7, with 10 bases fitting TRBD1. Germline V gene lookup returns CDR1 MNHNY and CDR2 SVGAGI (reference sequence). CDR3 size: 13 residues. The ends lost 6 bases at V and 3 bases at J; junction bases unmatched: 2. The CDR3 sequence: CASRTGGLYEQYF. The CDR3 DNA sequence: TGTGCCAGCAGGACAGGGGGCCTCTACGAGCAGTACTTC.

The V and J genes are TRBV7-2 and TRBJ2-1; 7 bases match TRBD2. Germline loops: CDR1 SGHTA, CDR2 FQGNSA. The CDR3 runs 15 residues. V lost 5 bases to trimming and J lost 0 bases; unmatched junction nucleotides: 4. The DNA of the CDR3 is TGTGCCAGCAGCAAGAGGACTAGCTCCTACAATGAGCAGTTCTTC. Translation: CASSKRTSSYNEQFF. Complete variable domain (other parts from reference TRBV7-2 and TRBJ2-1): GAGVSQSPSNKVTEKGKDVELRCDPISGHTALYWYRQSLGQGLEFLIYFQGNSAPDKSGLPSDRFSAERTGGSVSTLTIQRTQQEDSAVYLCASSKRTSSYNEQFFGPGTRLTVL.

Only one count was recorded for this clone. The chain links TRBV7-9 to TRBJ2-1; D is undetermined. The CDR3 spans 16 residues. Germline CDR1 is SEHNR and CDR2 is FQNEAQ (reference sequence). V was shortened by 3 bases and J by 9 bases, with 21 bases between the two germline ends. The CDR3 nucleotides are TGTGCCAGCAGCTTCAGACTCTACGCCGTTTCAACTGAGCAGTTCTTC. Protein sequence: CASSFRLYAVSTEQFF.

The V and J genes are TRBV12-3 or TRBV12-4 and TRBJ2-7, with 8 bases fitting TRBD1. The trim removed 6 bases at V and 4 bases at J, leaving 5 bases unmatched. The CDR3 runs 13 residues. CDR3 loop: CASSRDRSYEQYF. CDR3 in DNA: TGTGCCAGCAGCCGGGACAGGTCGTACGAGCAGTACTTC.

The CDR3 DNA reads TGTGCCAGCAGGTCGGGGACAGGTACTTATGGCTACACCTTC. Translated: CASRSGTGTYGYTF. The V gene is TRBV2, the J gene TRBJ1-2, with TRBD1 matching over 8 bases. CDR1 and CDR2 from the germline V gene are SNHLY and FYNNEI. The V gene end was trimmed by 6 bases and the J gene end by 5 bases; junction bases not matched to a gene: 8. The CDR3 runs 14 residues.

This clone was observed a handful of times. The genes are TRBV5-6 and TRBJ2-2; 16 nucleotides align to TRBD2. This CDR3 region has 19 residues. The V segment lost 4 bases and the J segment 6 bases; nucleotides outside the gene matches: 12. In germline, CDR1 is SGHDT, CDR2 YYEEEE. This CDR3 reads CASSAAGTSGRARAGELFF. The CDR3, as DNA: TGTGCCAGCAGCGCGGCCGGGACTAGCGGGAGGGCCAGGGCCGGGGAGCTGTTTTTT. Full variable domain (missing parts from reference TRBV5-6 and TRBJ2-2): DAGVTQSPTHLIKTRGQQVTLRCSPKSGHDTVSWYQQALGQGPQFIFQYYEEEERQRGNFPDRFSGHQFPNYSSELNVNALLLGDSALYLCASSAAGTSGRARAGELFFGEGSRLTVL.

The chain carries TRBV25-1 and TRBJ1-6; maybe TRBD1 (5 bases). The CDR3 covers 14 residues. Germline V CDR1 and CDR2: MGHDK, SYGVNS. The V end lost 1 base, the J end lost 12 bases, and 13 bases lay between the germline ends. The CDR3 DNA follows: TGTGCCAGCAGTGAATCATCCCTGGGGGGACCCCTCCACTTT. Encoded protein: CASSESSLGGPLHF.

The chain is built from TRBV11-3 and TRBJ1-2; 10 bases align to TRBD1. This CDR3 region has 15 residues. J was trimmed by 5 bases and V by 1 base; bases with no gene match: 4. From germline, CDR1 is SGHNT and CDR2 YENEEA. Here the CDR3 reads CASSLGTGGKYGYTF. CDR3 in DNA: TGTGCCAGCAGCTTAGGGACAGGGGGAAAATATGGCTACACCTTC. The full variable domain, with the rest looked up from reference TRBV11-3 and TRBJ1-2, is EAGVVQSPRYKIIEKKQPVAFWCNPISGHNTLYWYLQNLGQGPELLIRYENEEAVDDSQLPKDRFSAERLKGVDSTLKIQPAELGDSAVYLCASSLGTGGKYGYTFGSGTRLTVV.

Worth noting for this clone: One end of the junction fails to match germline, which may point to a read error. The J gene is TRBJ2-7, the V gene TRBV5-1; D unclear. CDR1 is SGHRS, CDR2 YFSETQ, per germline. The CDR3 is 13 residues long. The CDR3 coding sequence is TGTGCCAGCAGCTACGCTACCTCCTACGAGCAGTACTTC. Its translation: CASSYATSYEQYF.

V usage is TRBV10-2 and J usage is TRBJ2-2; a weak D match, TRBD1 (5 bases). CDR1 WSHSY and CDR2 SAAADI come from the germline V gene. CDR3 length: 16 amino acids. Trimming pared 3 bases from V and 4 bases from J, leaving 15 bases between. The CDR3 loop reads CASSDGGRVATGELFF. The CDR3 DNA sequence: TGCGCCAGCAGTGATGGTGGCAGGGTCGCCACCGGGGAGCTGTTTTTT.

The chain recombines TRBV11-2 with TRBJ2-2; a possible D gene is TRBD1 (6 bases). V shed 4 bases and J shed 5 bases, with 11 bases lying between them. The CDR3 has 14 residues. Germline lookup yields CDR1 SGHAT and CDR2 FQNNGV. CDR3 in DNA: TGTGCCAGCAGCTGGAGCAGGGGTACCGGGGAGCTGTTTTTT. It encodes CASSWSRGTGELFF.

The rearrangement uses TRBV9 and TRBJ2-2; TRBD2 is a possible D gene (6 bases). V dropped 9 bases and J dropped 1 base, with 16 bases sitting between them. CDR1 and CDR2 from the germline V gene are SGDLS and YYNGEE. There are 15 residues in the CDR3. The CDR3 bases are TGTGCCACCTCCGGGGGACCGATGAACACCGGGGAGCTGTTTTTT. Its protein is CATSGGPMNTGELFF.

The CDR3 loop is CASSLYLQGTDTQYF. CDR3 nucleotides: TGTGCCAGCAGCTTATATCTACAGGGCACAGATACGCAGTATTTT. This sequence joins TRBV7-9 and TRBJ2-3; D perhaps matches TRBD1 (5 bases). This CDR3 comprises 15 residues. Germline V lookup: CDR1 SEHNR, CDR2 FQNEAQ (reference sequence). Deletions cut 2 bases from V and 1 base from J, with 10 bases between.

This chain joins TRBV24-1 and TRBJ1-2; TRBD1 might be the D (5 bases). The CDR3 runs 15 residues. V was cut by 4 bases and J by 4 bases, with 15 bases left in between. Per the germline V gene, CDR1 is KGHDR and CDR2 is SFDVKD. The CDR3, as DNA: TGTGCCACCAGTGAAGCAGGGCAGGGCGGCTATGGCTACACCTTC. It is translated as CATSEAGQGGYGYTF.

This clone was seen more than once but under ten times. The V and J genes are TRBV29-1 and TRBJ1-2, with D possibly matching TRBD1 (5 bases). Per germline, CDR1 SQVTM and CDR2 ANQGSEA. Trimming pared 0 bases from V and 4 bases from J, leaving 12 bases between. CDR3 length: 14 amino acids. CDR3 DNA: TGCAGCGTTGAAGATTTCGCAGGGATCTATGGCTACACCTTC. The encoded protein is CSVEDFAGIYGYTF.

This chain links TRBV10-3 with TRBJ2-1, with 8 positions matching TRBD2. Germline values: CDR1 ENHRY, CDR2 SYGVKD. V was clipped by 7 bases and J by 6 bases; unmatched bases: 17. The CDR3 sequence is 17 residues long. In DNA form, the CDR3 reads TGTGCCATCAAAAGCCACGTAGCGGGATTAGCTCTCAATGAGCAGTTCTTC. Residues: CAIKSHVAGLALNEQFF.

This clone was detected only a few times. The chain links TRBV5-4 to TRBJ2-7, with 10 bases identical to TRBD2. Germline CDR1 and CDR2: SGHNT and YYREEE (reference sequence). V lost 0 bases to trimming and J lost 2 bases; unmatched junction nucleotides: 17. CDR3 length: 20 amino acids. The CDR3 DNA is TGTGCCAGCAGCTTGGGGGAAAAGGGACTAGCGAACTCAAAGGCCTACGAGCAGTACTTC. This gives the protein CASSLGEKGLANSKAYEQYF.

The chain uses TRBV2 and TRBJ2-7, with 9 bases fitting TRBD1. CDR1 is SNHLY, CDR2 FYNNEI, per germline. Trimming at V came to 6 bases and at J to 6 bases, leaving 3 bases not matched to a gene. The CDR3 totals 12 residues. The CDR3 protein is CASSSTGGEQYF. CDR3 in DNA: TGTGCCAGCAGCTCGACAGGGGGCGAGCAGTACTTC.

CDR3 coding DNA: TGTGCCATCAGCGCGGGGACGGCCCTGTCCGAGCAGTACTTC. Amino acid sequence: CAISAGTALSEQYF. The chain couples TRBV10-3 to TRBJ2-7; tentatively, D is TRBD2 (6 bases). This CDR3 spans 14 amino acids. The germline CDR1 and CDR2 sequences are ENHRY and SYGVKD. The V gene lost 6 bases and the J gene lost 6 bases, with 18 bases spanning the gap.

This clone has a handful of counts. V is TRBV29-1 and J is TRBJ2-7; TRBD2 matches 13 bases. CDR3 size: 13 residues. The trim removed 5 bases at V and 11 bases at J, leaving 9 bases unmatched. Germline CDR1 and CDR2: SQVTM and ANQGSEA. The CDR3 spells CSVQGTSGKKEYF. The CDR3 DNA reads TGCAGCGTTCAGGGGACTAGCGGGAAGAAGGAGTACTTC.

The CDR3 region is CSASSGQAFDTQYF. DNA of the CDR3: TGCAGTGCTAGTTCTGGACAGGCCTTTGATACGCAGTATTTT. The V and J genes are TRBV20-1 and TRBJ2-3; 7 bases agree with TRBD1. Germline V gene lookup returns CDR1 DFQATT and CDR2 SNEGSKA (reference sequence). V dropped 3 bases and J dropped 6; count of bases not matched to a gene: 9. CDR3 length: 14 amino acids.

This clone was observed a single time. The gene calls are TRBV7-2 and TRBJ1-3; 9 nucleotides align to TRBD1. This CDR3 contains 14 residues. J was trimmed by 8 bases and V by 6 bases; bases with no gene match: 8. The germline V gene encodes CDR1 SGHTA and CDR2 FQGNSA. The CDR3 reads CASSSRTGEDTIYF. DNA for the CDR3: TGTGCCAGCAGTTCGAGGACAGGGGAAGACACCATATATTTT.

This clone was observed a single time. The rearrangement links TRBV7-3 to TRBJ2-3, with D possibly being TRBD2 (6 bases). Trimming stripped 1 base from V and 0 bases from J, with 11 bases between. From germline, CDR1 is SGHTA and CDR2 FQGTGA. CDR3 length equals 16 residues. CDR3 DNA: TGTGCCAGCAGCTTAATAGGAGGGACCAGCACAGATACGCAGTATTTT. It encodes CASSLIGGTSTDTQYF. Based on the CDR3 plus reference TRBV7-3 and TRBJ2-3, the full variable domain is GAGVSQTPSNKVTEKGKYVELRCDPISGHTALYWYRQSLGQGPEFLIYFQGTGAADDSGLPNDRFFAVRPEGSVSTLKIQRTERGDSAVYLCASSLIGGTSTDTQYFGPGTRLTVL.

The gene calls are TRBV6-5 and TRBJ1-6, with TRBD1 matching over 7 bases. Germline assignment: CDR1 MNHEY and CDR2 SVGAGI. The trim removed 7 bases at V and 6 bases at J, leaving 6 bases unmatched. This CDR3 is built from 14 residues. DNA for the CDR3: TGTGCCAGCAAGGGACAGCTCTTTAATTCACCCCTCCACTTT. Translating gives CASKGQLFNSPLHF.

This clone appeared a few times. The genes are TRBV6-6 and TRBJ1-1; D unresolved. V was shortened by 2 bases and J by 11 bases, with 6 bases between the two germline ends. Germline assignment: CDR1 MNHNY and CDR2 SVGAGI (reference sequence). CDR3 length equals 10 residues. The CDR3 nucleotides read TGTGCCAGCAGTTACGTATCGGCTTTCTTT. Translated, it gives CASSYVSAFF.

The chain is built from TRBV27 and TRBJ2-3; D is undetermined. CDR1 MNHEY and CDR2 SMNVEV come from the germline V gene (reference sequence). Trimming stripped 8 bases from V and 2 bases from J, with 14 bases between. This CDR3 is 14 amino acids long. The CDR3 DNA is TGTGCCAGCCGTAGCCTATCGGCCACAGATACGCAGTATTTT. It translates to CASRSLSATDTQYF.

This clone was recorded many times. V usage is TRBV6-2 or TRBV6-3 and J usage is TRBJ2-1; D may be TRBD2 (6 bases). Trimming left V 5 bases short and J 5 bases short, with 19 bases between. Germline V lookup: CDR1 MNHEY, CDR2 SVGEGT. The CDR3 is 16 amino acids. CDR3 protein: CASSATLAEVNNEQFF. CDR3 nucleotides: TGTGCCAGCAGTGCGACCTTAGCGGAGGTGAACAATGAGCAGTTCTTC.

This clone was counted once. The chain couples TRBV19 to TRBJ2-2, with 7 positions matching TRBD2. Germline V gene sequence: CDR1 LNHDA, CDR2 SQIVND (reference sequence). Trimming took 3 bases from V and 0 from J; bases not matched to a gene: 1. There are 15 residues in the CDR3. The CDR3, as DNA: TGTGCCAGTAGTATGCTAGCGGCGAACACCGGGGAGCTGTTTTTT. This gives the protein CASSMLAANTGELFF. The full variable domain, with the rest looked up from reference TRBV19 and TRBJ2-2, is DGGITQSPKYLFRKEGQNVTLSCEQNLNHDAMYWYRQDPGQGLRLIYYSQIVNDFQKGDIAEGYSVSREKKESFPLTVTSAQKNPTAFYLCASSMLAANTGELFFGEGSRLTVL.